Here is one T cell receptor beta chain with its context. Its antigen remains unknown. The sample comes from a study of cytomegalovirus exposure and HLA in healthy donors. Overall study: Most donors, more than 80% of a few hundred genotyped, fell in the Caucasian-associated ancestry cluster.

PCR employed 60 Vbeta and 13 Jbeta primers. TCRdb's copy holds only in-frame clones and misses some; the assay was immunoSEQ multiplex PCR. The sample has roughly 190,000 clones; about four fifths are singletons. With 4 bases removed from V and 7 bases from J, the gap between germline ends came to 11 bases. This CDR3 has 14 amino acids. In germline, CDR1 is SGHAT, CDR2 FQNNGV. General study results and limits: TCR beta V segments were, for the most part, productive about 87% or about 30% of the time in an earlier analysis.

The sample was PBMCs. This TCR was recovered from a girl between 5 and 17 years old in good health and CMV-seropositive. The rearrangement joins TRBV11-2 to TRBJ1-6, with D uncertain. This CDR3 is CASSSTSANSPLHF. The CDR3, as DNA: TGTGCCAGCAGCTCGACATCGGCCAATTCACCCCTCCACTTT.